This note documents a single T cell receptor beta chain sequence. Trimming took 6 bases from V and 0 from J, leaving 11 bases between them. This CDR3 region has 14 residues. CDR1 and CDR2 from the germline V gene are SNHLY and FYNNEI. The data stem from a study of T cells in Graves' hyperthyroidism and ophthalmopathy. Researchers took RNA transcripts and amplified the TCR beta CDR3 regions from them. A set of HTBI primers served as the primers for a first-round RT-PCR of the TCR CDR3. Each CDR3 protein gets one entry after TCRdb re-called the multiplex PCR reads with MiXCR. This table has approximately 640,000 distinct CDR3 sequences, around 16% appearing once.

The sequenced material came from blood. This TCR was recovered from a man aged 50 or older with Graves' hyperthyroidism. This chain links TRBV2 with TRBJ1-1; no reliable D call. The CDR3: CASRIGWMNTEAFF. Here the CDR3 DNA reads TGTGCCAGCAGGATAGGGTGGATGAACACTGAAGCTTTCTTT.